The text below deals with one TCR beta chain. The PCR made use of 60 Vbeta and 13 Jbeta primers. Sequencing used immunoSEQ multiplex PCR; TCRdb keeps in-frame clones, though not all of them. The sample has 100,000 or so clones; roughly 70% are singletons. The data belong to a study of cytomegalovirus exposure and HLA in healthy donors. V lost 7 bases, J lost 2 bases, and 14 bases lay in between. Germline V CDR1 and CDR2: MNHNS, SASEGT. CDR3 length: 14 amino acids. What was sequenced was PBMCs. The chain couples TRBV6-1 to TRBJ1-1; maybe TRBD1 (5 bases). This receptor was taken from a woman younger than 30 in good health and CMV-seropositive. CDR3 DNA: TGTGCCAGCAAAGAGACGTGGGGCAACACTGAAGCTTTCTTT. It specifies CASKETWGNTEAFF.